This TCR beta chain was obtained from a study of blood T cell repertoires in COVID-19. Across the study: COVID-19 samples from acute and convalescent phases originated in the United States, Italy and Spain.

Using immunoSEQ multiplex PCR, the repertoire was profiled, and TCRdb retains in-frame clones only, with some absent. This repertoire shows about 53,000 clones, around 86% found once; its top ten account for roughly 2.7%. Germline-derived CDR1 and CDR2 are SGHAT and FQNNGV. Trimming took 2 bases from V and 7 from J, leaving 17 bases between them. The CDR3 is 16 amino acids. Sequenced input: peripheral blood. The sequence came from a man older than 75 with acute or convalescent COVID-19. This chain connects TRBV11-2 to TRBJ2-2; the D gene is possibly TRBD1 (6 bases). CDR3 sequence: CASSLLYQGSNGELFF. Here the CDR3 DNA reads TGTGCCAGCAGCTTACTGTATCAGGGGTCGAACGGGGAGCTGTTTTTT.